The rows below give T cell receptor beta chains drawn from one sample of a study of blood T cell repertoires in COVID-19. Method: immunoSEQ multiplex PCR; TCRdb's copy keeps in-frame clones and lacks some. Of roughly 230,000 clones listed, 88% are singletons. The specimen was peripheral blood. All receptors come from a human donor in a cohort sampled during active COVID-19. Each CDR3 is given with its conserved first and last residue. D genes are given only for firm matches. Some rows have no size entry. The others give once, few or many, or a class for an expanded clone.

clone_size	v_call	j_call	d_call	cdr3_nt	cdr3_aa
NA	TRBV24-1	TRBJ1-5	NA	TGTGCCACCATCCGATTCCAAGGGGGCAATCAGCCCCAGCATTTT	CATIRFQGGNQPQHF
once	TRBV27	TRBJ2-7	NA	TGTGCCAGCAGTCTTTCAGGATGGCGGGACTACGAGCAGTACTTC	CASSLSGWRDYEQYF
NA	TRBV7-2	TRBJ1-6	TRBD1	TGTGCCAGCAGCCGGCCACAGGGGGCAAATTCACCCCTCCACTTT	CASSRPQGANSPLHF
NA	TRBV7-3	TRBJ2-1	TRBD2	TGTGCCAGCAGCTTAAAAGGGACTAGCGGGAGCGACTCCTACAATGAGCAGTTCTTC	CASSLKGTSGSDSYNEQFF
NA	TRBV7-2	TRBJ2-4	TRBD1	TGTGCCAGCAGCCCCGAGGACAGGGGGCGGGAAAACATTCAGTACTTC	CASSPEDRGRENIQYF
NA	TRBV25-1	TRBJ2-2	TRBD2	TGTGCCAGCAGTGACTCTAGCGGGGGGGCATACGGGGAGCTGTTTTTT	CASSDSSGGAYGELFF
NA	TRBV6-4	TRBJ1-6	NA	TGTGCCAGAGTGCCGGGGTCACCCCTCCACTTT	CARVPGSPLHF
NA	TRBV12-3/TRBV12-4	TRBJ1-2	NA	TGTGCCAGATCAGGGGTTAACTATGGCTACACCTTC	CARSGVNYGYTF
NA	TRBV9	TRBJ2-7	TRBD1	TGTGCCAGCAGCGTAGGGACAGGGAATAGAGTTTACGAGCAGTACTTC	CASSVGTGNRVYEQYF
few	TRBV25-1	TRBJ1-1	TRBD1	TGTGCCAGCAGTGATTTAGGGGGACAGCAGGAAGCTTTCTTT	CASSDLGGQQEAFF
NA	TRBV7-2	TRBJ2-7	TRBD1	TGTGCCAGCAGCTATCTAGGGGGCGCTGTCGAGCAGTACTTC	CASSYLGGAVEQYF
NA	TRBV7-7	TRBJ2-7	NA	TGTGCTAGCAGCCCCGGGTCGTCAAAAACCGGCGAGCAGTACTTC	CASSPGSSKTGEQYF
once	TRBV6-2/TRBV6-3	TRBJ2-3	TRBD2	TGTGCCAGCAGTTACTCAGCGGGAGTACTGACAGATACGCAGTATTTT	CASSYSAGVLTDTQYF
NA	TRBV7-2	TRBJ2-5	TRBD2	TGTGCCAGCTGCAGGACTAGGCAGTTGGGGGAGACCCAGTACTTC	CASCRTRQLGETQYF
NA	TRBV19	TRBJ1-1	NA	TGTGCCAGTACCCATCTCGAGACAGCAGTGACTGAAGCTTTCTTT	CASTHLETAVTEAFF
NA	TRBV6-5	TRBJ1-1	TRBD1	TGTGCCGGAGGGACAGGGCCGAACACTGAAGCTTTCTTT	CAGGTGPNTEAFF
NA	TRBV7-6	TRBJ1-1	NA	TGTGCCAGCAGCTTAGGAGGGTTTGAAGCTTTCTTT	CASSLGGFEAFF
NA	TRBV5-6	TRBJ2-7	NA	TGTGCCAGCAGCTTGGCCTTCTCCTCCTACGAGCAGTACTTC	CASSLAFSSYEQYF
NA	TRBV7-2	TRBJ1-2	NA	TGTGCCAGCAGCTTAGCGCAGAAGATCCCCTATGGCTACACCTTC	CASSLAQKIPYGYTF
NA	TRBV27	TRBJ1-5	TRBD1	TGTGCCAGCAGTTCAAGGACAGGGCTGAGCAATCAGCCCCAGCATTTT	CASSSRTGLSNQPQHF
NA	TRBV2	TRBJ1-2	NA	TGTGCGGCGGAGGGACGGGCCGTGTTTGGCTACACCTTC	CAAEGRAVFGYTF
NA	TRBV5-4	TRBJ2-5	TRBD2	TGTGCCAGCAGGGGGGGGAGCTACCAAGAGACCCAGTACTTC	CASRGGSYQETQYF
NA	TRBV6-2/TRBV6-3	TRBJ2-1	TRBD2	TGTGCCAGCAGTTCCCGGACTAGCGGAGAGCAGTTCTTC	CASSSRTSGEQFF
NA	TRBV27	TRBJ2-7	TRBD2	TGTGCCAGCAGTTTGGGCGGGGGGGGACGTTACGAGCAGTACTTC	CASSLGGGGRYEQYF
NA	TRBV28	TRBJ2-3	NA	TGTGCCAGCAGTTTTTCCGACAGAGATACGCAGTATTTT	CASSFSDRDTQYF
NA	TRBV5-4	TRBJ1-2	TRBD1	TGTGCCAGCAGAGCGAACGCGGACAGGGACCACTATGGCTACACCTTC	CASRANADRDHYGYTF
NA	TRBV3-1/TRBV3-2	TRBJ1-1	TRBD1	TGTGCCAGCAGTCGCCAGTCCCGGGACAGTGAAGCTTTCTTT	CASSRQSRDSEAFF
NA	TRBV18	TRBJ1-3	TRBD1	TGTGCCAGCTCACCATCTAGAAATGGACAGGGATCTGGAAACACCATATATTTT	CASSPSRNGQGSGNTIYF
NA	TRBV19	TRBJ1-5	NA	TGTGCCAGTAGTATAGACAGGGACAATCAGCCCCAGCATTTT	CASSIDRDNQPQHF
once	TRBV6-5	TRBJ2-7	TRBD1	TGTGCCAGCAGAGCCCCGGGACAGGGGACCTACGAGCAGTACTTC	CASRAPGQGTYEQYF
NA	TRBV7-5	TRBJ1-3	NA	TGTGTCAGAAGCCGTTGGGACAGGACGACAGGAAACACCATATATTTT	CVRSRWDRTTGNTIYF
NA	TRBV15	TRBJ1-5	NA	TGTGCCACCAGCAGAGGGGCCGGCGGGGTGGCTCAGCCCCAGCATTTT	CATSRGAGGVAQPQHF
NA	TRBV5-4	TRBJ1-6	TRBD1	TGTGCCAGCAGCTTGGGCAGGGGGGATTCACCCCTCCACTTT	CASSLGRGDSPLHF
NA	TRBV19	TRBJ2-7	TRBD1	TGTGCCAGTAGTATGTTCTCCGAGATGGACAGGGACCACGAGCAGTACTTC	CASSMFSEMDRDHEQYF
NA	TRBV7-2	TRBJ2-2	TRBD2	TGTGCCAGCAGCCTGAGACTAGCGGGGGACACCGGGGAGCTGTTTTTT	CASSLRLAGDTGELFF
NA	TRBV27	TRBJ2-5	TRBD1	TGTGCCAGCAGTTGGGACAGGTCAGGGGAGACCCAGTACTTC	CASSWDRSGETQYF
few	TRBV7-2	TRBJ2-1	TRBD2	TGTGCCAGCAGTACTACCGGGACTAGTGTCGACAATGAGCAGTTCTTC	CASSTTGTSVDNEQFF
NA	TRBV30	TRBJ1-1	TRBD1	TGTGCCTGGAGGGGGGCAGGGGGATTAAGGGCTTTCTTT	CAWRGAGGLRAFF
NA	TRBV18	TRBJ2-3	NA	TGTGCCAGCTCACCACGTAAAGCCCGCACAGATACGCAGTATTTT	CASSPRKARTDTQYF
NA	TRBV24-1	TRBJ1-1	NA	TGTGCCACCAGTGGGGGGGGACTACCTGAAGCTTTCTTT	CATSGGGLPEAFF
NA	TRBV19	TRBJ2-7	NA	TGTGCCAGTAGTATAGATCGAAGCAACCCCTACGAGCAGTACTTC	CASSIDRSNPYEQYF
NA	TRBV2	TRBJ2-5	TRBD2	TGTGCCAGCAGCGAGGGACTAGCGGGGGGGCCGTACCAAGAGACCCAGTACTTC	CASSEGLAGGPYQETQYF
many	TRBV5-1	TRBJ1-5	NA	TGCGCCAGCAGCTTGGTCCCCACAGGGAATTCGGTCCAACAGCCCCAGCATTTT	CASSLVPTGNSVQQPQHF
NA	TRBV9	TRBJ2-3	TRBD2	TGTGCCAGCAGCGTAGAGGGCGGGGGGAGCACAGATACGCAGTATTTT	CASSVEGGGSTDTQYF
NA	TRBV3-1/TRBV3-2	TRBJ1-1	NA	TGTGCCAGCAGCGTCCACAGGGATGACACTGAAGCTTTCTTT	CASSVHRDDTEAFF
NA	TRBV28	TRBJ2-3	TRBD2	TGTGCCAGCAGCCCCGGACTAGCGGGAGTCGGGGCAGATACGCAGTATTTT	CASSPGLAGVGADTQYF
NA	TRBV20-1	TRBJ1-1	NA	TGCAGTGCTATCAGGGACACTGAAGCTTTCTTT	CSAIRDTEAFF
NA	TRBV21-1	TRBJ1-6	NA	TGTGCCAGCAGCAAAGATACGGGTAATTCACCCCTCCACTTT	CASSKDTGNSPLHF
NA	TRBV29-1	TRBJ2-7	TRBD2	TGCAGCGTTGCAGTAAGCGGGAGTGCCTACGAGCAGTACTTC	CSVAVSGSAYEQYF
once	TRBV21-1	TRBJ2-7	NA	TGTGCCAGCTCATACAGGGGTTCCTACGAGCAGTACTTC	CASSYRGSYEQYF
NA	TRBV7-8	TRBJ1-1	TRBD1	TGTGCCAGCAGCCTACCCGGGACAGCCATGAACACTGAAGCTTTCTTT	CASSLPGTAMNTEAFF
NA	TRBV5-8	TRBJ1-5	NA	TGTGCCAGCAGCTATGGGACAATACGAAATCAGCCCCAGCATTTT	CASSYGTIRNQPQHF
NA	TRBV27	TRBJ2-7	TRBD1	TGTGCCAGCAGTTTATCGACGGACAGGATGAGCTCCTACGAGCAGTACTTC	CASSLSTDRMSSYEQYF
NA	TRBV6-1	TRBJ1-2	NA	TGTGCCAGCAGTGAGTCCTACGACTATGGCTACACCTTC	CASSESYDYGYTF
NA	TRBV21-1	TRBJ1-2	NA	TGTGCCAGCAGCAAAGACCGGGACAGGGGGTTAGGGGGCTACACCTTC	CASSKDRDRGLGGYTF